The 21 T cell receptor beta chains below come from one sample, sequenced in a study of T cell repertoires in cytomegalovirus infection (dated 2019 in TCRdb). The label giving this sample's treatment or condition can be read as: in vitro stimulation with specific CMV peptide epitopes to enrich CMV-specific T cells. Sequencing took place on an Illumina HiSeq 1500. Using fastp at Q25 and MiXCR, TCRdb reprocessed the public reads and kept productive beta chains. CDR3 protein duplicates are merged, each entry listing the most common genes and DNA. This sample lists 90,000 to 110,000 distinct CDR3 sequences; around 28% were detected once. Jointly, the top ten make up 80% to 85% of the sample. Antigens of these TCRs are unknown. Sequenced material: CD8+ T cells from cultured PBMCs, taken from culture after CMV antigen stimulation. The receptors shown here come from a human donor in good health (CMV status not recorded). Some clones in this sample may be carry-over from other donors' samples.

This clonotype has just a few counts. The chain employs TRBV2 and TRBJ1-1; maybe TRBD1 (6 bases). This CDR3 has 16 amino acids. The ends were cut back, 3 bases at V and 1 base at J, with 15 bases in the middle. The V gene's germline CDR1 is SNHLY and CDR2 FYNNEI. Here the CDR3 reads CASSDPRQGSNTEAFF. The CDR3 DNA follows: TGTGCCAGCAGTGATCCCAGGCAGGGGTCGAACACTGAAGCTTTCTTT.

The V call is TRBV6-5, the J call TRBJ2-5, with TRBD2 identical over 8 bases. The CDR3 totals 14 residues. The germline gives CDR1 MNHEY, CDR2 SVGAGI. V lost 1 base to trimming and J lost 5 bases; unmatched junction nucleotides: 3. The CDR3 DNA follows: TGTGCCAGCAGTTACTACGGGGGGGCCGAGACCCAGTACTTC. This codes for CASSYYGGAETQYF.

This clonotype has a handful of counts. The chain has TRBV6-1 and TRBJ2-3, with 13 bases lining up with TRBD2. The CDR3 spans 16 residues. V was pared by 5 bases and J by 2 bases, with 4 bases of the junction left unmatched. Germline V gives CDR1 MNHNS, CDR2 SASEGT. CDR3 nucleotides: TGTGCCAGCAGTCAAGGACTAGCGGGAGACACAGATACGCAGTATTTT. Its translation is CASSQGLAGDTDTQYF.

The chain uses TRBV29-1 and TRBJ2-5, with TRBD1 as a possible D gene (6 bases). This CDR3 spans 13 amino acids. The germline V gene has CDR1 SQVTM and CDR2 ANQGSEA. With 6 bases removed from V and 5 bases from J, the gap between germline ends came to 16 bases. CDR3 region: CSVTDSPGETQYF. The CDR3 coding sequence is TGCAGCGTGACGGACAGTCCAGGGGAGACCCAGTACTTC. The variable domain in full, with the rest retrieved from reference TRBV29-1 and TRBJ2-5, is SAVISQKPSRDICQRGTSLTIQCQVDSQVTMMFWYRQQPGQSLTLIATANQGSEATYESGFVIDKFPISRPNLTFSTLTVSNMSPEDSSIYLCSVTDSPGETQYFGPGTRLLVL.

This chain uses TRBV12-3 or TRBV12-4 with TRBJ2-1, with 8 bases matching TRBD2. This CDR3 spans 15 amino acids. Unmatched junction bases numbered 2, after V lost 1 base and J lost 3 bases. As DNA, the CDR3 is TGTGCCAGCAGTTTAGTGGGACTAGGCTACAATGAGCAGTTCTTC. Protein product: CASSLVGLGYNEQFF.

In this sample, this clonotype turned up a few times. The chain recombines TRBV12-3 or TRBV12-4 with TRBJ1-1; perhaps TRBD1 as D (6 bases). This CDR3 has 14 amino acids. The germline V and J ends were trimmed by 7 bases and 5 bases, with 17 bases remaining between them. The CDR3 coding sequence is TGTGCCAGCACCCCAAACCCAGGGGCAACTGAAGCTTTCTTT. This encodes CASTPNPGATEAFF.

The V gene is TRBV7-9, the J gene TRBJ1-1; possibly TRBD1 for D (5 bases). Per germline, CDR1 SEHNR and CDR2 FQNEAQ (reference sequence). V was cut by 11 bases and J by 8 bases, with 21 bases left in between. This CDR3 is 13 amino acids long. The CDR3 protein is CARNQGLRPEAFF. DNA of the CDR3: TGTGCCCGCAACCAGGGATTGCGCCCCGAAGCTTTCTTT.

The J gene is TRBJ2-2, the V gene TRBV20-1; 12 bases agree with TRBD1. CDR1 DFQATT and CDR2 SNEGSKA come from the germline V gene (reference sequence). Unmatched junction bases numbered 8, after V lost 5 bases and J lost 7 bases. The length of the CDR3 is 15 residues. In nucleotides, the CDR3 is TGCAGTGCTCTGTCCGGGACAGGGGGCTTCGGGGAGCTGTTTTTT. It specifies CSALSGTGGFGELFF.

The table lists this clonotype with many counts. This chain links TRBV12-3 or TRBV12-4 with TRBJ1-2; D gene unclear. V was clipped by 4 bases and J by 8 bases, with 11 bases between them. CDR3 length: 12 amino acids. Here the CDR3 DNA reads TGTGCCAGCAGTTCGTGGGGATGGGGCTACACCTTC. Translation gives CASSSWGWGYTF.

The V and J genes are TRBV5-1 and TRBJ2-2; D ambiguous. V was shortened by 0 bases and J by 3 bases, with 6 bases between the two germline ends. This CDR3 comprises 14 residues. Germline V CDR1 and CDR2: SGHRS, YFSETQ. The CDR3 nucleotides read TGCGCCAGCAGCTTGGACAGCCACACCGGGGAGCTGTTTTTT. This encodes CASSLDSHTGELFF.

This clonotype was counted between two and nine times. CDR3 amino acids: CATSDFGQGGTGELFF. CDR3 DNA sequence: TGTGCCACCAGTGATTTCGGGCAGGGAGGCACCGGGGAGCTGTTTTTT. The rearrangement links TRBV24-1 to TRBJ2-2; the D gene is possibly TRBD2 (6 bases). Germline V gives CDR1 KGHDR, CDR2 SFDVKD. V was trimmed by 1 base and J by 4 bases, leaving 12 bases between them. This CDR3 is 16 amino acids long.

This clonotype has just a few counts. V and J are TRBV29-1 and TRBJ1-6, with D hard to call. The CDR3 has 13 amino acids. Trimming took off 4 bases at V and 3 bases at J, with 7 bases between the two ends. Germline values: CDR1 SQVTM, CDR2 ANQGSEA. CDR3 in DNA: TGCAGCGTTGCGGAGGACTATAATTCACCCCTCCACTTT. Translation gives CSVAEDYNSPLHF. The full variable domain, with the rest looked up from reference TRBV29-1 and TRBJ1-6, is SAVISQKPSRDICQRGTSLTIQCQVDSQVTMMFWYRQQPGQSLTLIATANQGSEATYESGFVIDKFPISRPNLTFSTLTVSNMSPEDSSIYLCSVAEDYNSPLHFGNGTRLTVT.

In this sample, this clonotype turned up many times. This chain joins TRBV7-8 and TRBJ2-2; the D gene is possibly TRBD2 (6 bases). Germline CDR1 SGHVS, CDR2 FQNEAQ. Trimming stripped 7 bases from V and 3 bases from J, with 12 bases between. CDR3 length: 14 amino acids. In DNA, the CDR3 is TGTGCCAGCAAGCCGGGGGAGGACACCGGGGAGCTGTTTTTT. It codes for CASKPGEDTGELFF.

In its sample, this clonotype was seen a few times. The rearrangement uses TRBV10-3 and TRBJ2-3; either TRBD1 or TRBD2 may fit D (5 bases each). The V and J ends lost 4 bases and 2 bases respectively, with 10 bases between them. This CDR3 region has 14 residues. Germline assignment: CDR1 ENHRY and CDR2 SYGVKD. The CDR3: CAISVQGPTDTQYF. The CDR3 coding sequence is TGTGCCATCAGTGTTCAGGGACCCACAGATACGCAGTATTTT.

In its sample, this clonotype was seen a few times. The chain carries TRBV6-1 and TRBJ2-4, with D maybe TRBD1 (6 bases). V shed 4 bases and J shed 7 bases, with 11 bases lying between them. Germline V gene data show CDR1 as MNHNS and CDR2 as SASEGT. The CDR3 has 13 amino acids. The CDR3 bases are TGTGCCAGCAGTGGTGGGGGCCCGAACATTCAGTACTTC. Amino acid sequence: CASSGGGPNIQYF.

This clonotype has ten or more counts. This chain's CDR3 is CSARDVRGGGYEQYF. In DNA, the CDR3 is TGCAGTGCTAGAGATGTGCGGGGGGGAGGATACGAGCAGTACTTC. J is TRBJ2-7 and V is TRBV20-1, with 9 bases fitting TRBD2. The V gene's germline CDR1 is DFQATT and CDR2 SNEGSKA (reference sequence). After removal of 0 bases from V and 4 bases from J, the junction contained 7 bases not matched to a gene. This CDR3 spans 15 amino acids.

This clonotype appeared many times. Here the CDR3 reads CASSTAGLIFGNTEAFF. Written as DNA, the CDR3 is TGTGCCAGCAGCACTGCAGGGTTAATTTTTGGGAACACTGAAGCTTTCTTT. The chain recombines TRBV7-2 with TRBJ1-1, with TRBD1 as a possible D gene (5 bases). The germline gives CDR1 SGHTA, CDR2 FQGNSA. The CDR3 spans 17 residues. V lost 5 bases, J lost 1 base, and 20 bases lay in between.

This clonotype was detected ten times or more. V and J are TRBV28 and TRBJ1-2, with 10 bases lining up with TRBD1. The CDR3 extends over 17 amino acids. Germline CDR1 reads MDHEN; CDR2 reads SYDVKM. V shed 6 bases and J 4 bases; nucleotides not matched to a gene: 14. CDR3 loop: CASSPVPGQGYAYGYTF. For the CDR3, the DNA is TGTGCCAGCAGCCCTGTCCCGGGACAGGGGTATGCCTATGGCTACACCTTC.

This chain links TRBV19 with TRBJ1-1; D uncertain. Trimming stripped 0 bases from V and 0 bases from J, with 8 bases between. Per germline, CDR1 LNHDA and CDR2 SQIVND (reference sequence). The CDR3 extends over 15 amino acids. CDR3 sequence (DNA): TGTGCCAGTAGTATAGATGGGGAATTGAACACTGAAGCTTTCTTT. Translated, it gives CASSIDGELNTEAFF.

The V call is TRBV5-1, the J call TRBJ2-3; D perhaps matches TRBD2 (5 bases). The length of the CDR3 is 14 residues. CDR1 SGHRS and CDR2 YFSETQ come from the germline V gene. Trimming removed 2 bases at V and 2 bases at J, with 9 bases between. The chain's CDR3 is CASSFAGNTDTQYF. The CDR3 DNA is TGCGCCAGCAGCTTCGCGGGCAACACAGATACGCAGTATTTT. Supplemented by reference TRBV5-1 and TRBJ2-3, the full variable domain reads KAGVTQTPRYLIKTRGQQVTLSCSPISGHRSVSWYQQTPGQGLQFLFEYFSETQRNKGNFPGRFSGRQFSNSRSEMNVSTLELGDSALYLCASSFAGNTDTQYFGPGTRLTVL.

This clonotype showed up just a few times. Germline is not matched at one junction end, which may reflect a read error. This chain links TRBV20-1 with TRBJ2-1, with D uncertain. The CDR3 runs to 15 residues. Germline V lookup: CDR1 DFQATT, CDR2 SNEGSKA (reference sequence). The CDR3 is CSARGQEVSSNEQFF. The CDR3 nucleotides read TGCAGTGCTAGGGGCCAAGAAGTCTCCTCCAATGAGCAGTTCTTC.